One sample yielded the 22 T cell receptor beta chains listed below, sequenced in a study of blood T cells in healthy people across ages. For the second PCR, which ran for about 7 to 12 cycles, a sample-barcoded 5' primer and a J-beta primer mix were used. TCRdb fed the 5' RACE reads into MiXCR, producing one record per CDR3 protein. The sample consists of 1.5 million to 2 million distinct CDR3 sequences, 28% of them appearing once. Material: blood. These receptors were taken from a woman aged 25 to 45 in good health.

In DNA form, the CDR3 reads TGCAGTGCTACAGTACTAGCGGGAGGGTACAATGAGCAGTTCTTC. Protein product: CSATVLAGGYNEQFF. V usage is TRBV20-1 and J usage is TRBJ2-1, with 13 bases fitting TRBD2. The CDR3 spans 15 residues. From germline, CDR1 is DFQATT and CDR2 SNEGSKA (reference sequence). V lost 4 bases and J lost 4; bases outside the gene matches: 4.

This clonotype was recorded a few times. This chain joins TRBV10-1 and TRBJ2-1; 10 nucleotides line up with TRBD1. The junction had 6 bases not matched to a gene; V was cut back by 3 bases and J by 7 bases. Germline values: CDR1 WNHNN, CDR2 SYGVQD (reference sequence). The CDR3 covers 15 residues. The CDR3 protein is CASSEGQGVRNEQFF. The CDR3 DNA is TGCGCCAGCAGTGAAGGACAGGGGGTGCGGAATGAGCAGTTCTTC.

V is TRBV27 and J is TRBJ1-2; 10 bases fit TRBD1. CDR3 length: 18 residues. Germline V lookup: CDR1 MNHEY, CDR2 SMNVEV (reference sequence). V trimming: 0 bases; J trimming: 8 bases; junction bases outside the gene matches: 15. This CDR3 reads CASSLSGPVMGQGIGYTF. CDR3 sequence (DNA): TGTGCCAGCAGTTTATCCGGGCCGGTTATGGGACAGGGGATCGGCTACACCTTC.

The gene calls are TRBV7-2 and TRBJ2-3; possible D gene TRBD2, 6 bases. This CDR3 contains 16 residues. With 2 bases removed from V and 1 base from J, the gap between germline ends came to 13 bases. The V gene's germline CDR1 is SGHTA and CDR2 FQGNSA. The CDR3 region has the DNA TGTGCCAGCAGCTTACAGGGAGGTCTTGGCACAGATACGCAGTATTTT. It specifies CASSLQGGLGTDTQYF.

This clonotype was seen once. A much larger clone lies one base from this, so it may be a read error. This chain uses TRBV6-5 with TRBJ2-5; 10 bases line up with TRBD2. CDR1 and CDR2 (germline): MNHEY, SVGAGI. The CDR3 loop spans 12 amino acids. In DNA form, the CDR3 reads TGTGCGAAGCGGGAGGGGAGCAATGAGCAGTACTTC. Its protein is CAKREGSNEQYF.

The rearrangement joins TRBV7-9 to TRBJ1-5, with D perhaps matching TRBD1 (5 bases). The length of the CDR3 is 14 residues. The germline V and J ends were trimmed by 5 bases and 3 bases, with 11 bases remaining between them. Germline V gene data show CDR1 as SEHNR and CDR2 as FQNEAQ (reference sequence). CDR3 in amino acids: CASSRGALNQPQHF. CDR3 nucleotides: TGTGCCAGCAGCCGAGGGGCCCTCAATCAGCCCCAGCATTTT.

This clonotype has a handful of counts. The J gene is TRBJ2-1, the V gene TRBV5-6, with 8 bases identical to TRBD1. The length of the CDR3 is 15 residues. V lost 1 base, J lost 7 bases, and 7 bases stayed unmatched. The germline V gene has CDR1 SGHDT and CDR2 YYEEEE. CDR3 DNA: TGTGCCAGCAGCTTGACGTCTACAGGGGGAAATGAGCAGTTCTTC. Residues: CASSLTSTGGNEQFF.

This clonotype occurred a few times. The junction and the germline gene differ at one end; a read error may be behind it. The chain has TRBV25-1 and TRBJ2-7; no definite D call. The CDR3 has 16 amino acids. Germline V lookup: CDR1 MGHDK, CDR2 SYGVNS. The CDR3 is CASSDPSQPSTHEQYF. The DNA of the CDR3 is TGTGCCAGTAGTGATCCATCGCAACCTTCAACCCACGAGCAGTACTTC.

This clonotype appeared many times. The rearrangement joins TRBV4-1 to TRBJ2-1; TRBD2 matches 7 bases. V lost 0 bases and J lost 0; bases outside the gene matches: 2. The V gene's germline CDR1 is MGHRA and CDR2 YSYEKL. This CDR3 is 16 amino acids long. The CDR3 is CASSQDPGGSYNEQFF. The CDR3 DNA sequence: TGCGCCAGCAGCCAAGATCCGGGGGGCTCCTACAATGAGCAGTTCTTC.

This clonotype came up many times. V gene TRBV7-6 combines with J gene TRBJ2-1, with TRBD2 matching over 7 bases. Germline-derived CDR1 and CDR2 are SGHVS and FNYEAQ. V shed 5 bases, J shed 5 bases, and the junction held 3 bases outside the gene matches. The length of the CDR3 is 13 residues. CDR3 in DNA: TGTGCCAGCAGCACCGGGACTAACAATGAGCAGTTCTTC. Residues: CASSTGTNNEQFF.

In this sample, this clonotype turned up many times. The V call is TRBV6-5, the J call TRBJ2-1, with 7 bases lining up with TRBD1. Unmatched junction bases numbered 5, after V lost 7 bases and J lost 11 bases. The length of the CDR3 is 11 residues. Germline V gives CDR1 MNHEY, CDR2 SVGAGI. The CDR3 region is CASTWGQKQFF. The CDR3 DNA is TGTGCCAGCACCTGGGGACAGAAGCAGTTCTTC.

V and J are TRBV20-1 and TRBJ2-7, with 8 positions matching TRBD2. Trimming at V came to 5 bases and at J to 1 base, leaving 4 bases not matched to a gene. The CDR3 spans 13 residues. Germline V gene data show CDR1 as DFQATT and CDR2 as SNEGSKA (reference sequence). The CDR3 bases are TGCAGTGCTGAAACTAGCGGATCCTACGAGCAGTACTTC. It is translated as CSAETSGSYEQYF.

In this sample, this clonotype turned up a few times. The chain has TRBV10-3 and TRBJ2-5; tentatively, D is TRBD2 (5 bases). The CDR3 sequence is 14 residues long. Germline values: CDR1 ENHRY, CDR2 SYGVKD. V was pared by 6 bases and J by 2 bases, with 13 bases between. The chain's CDR3 is CAISPGGRQETQYF. The CDR3 nucleotides are TGTGCCATCAGCCCTGGAGGTAGACAAGAGACCCAGTACTTC.

This clonotype has only a few counts. V is TRBV19 and J is TRBJ2-1, with D perhaps being TRBD1 or TRBD2 (5 bases each). There are 14 residues in the CDR3. The germline CDR1 and CDR2 sequences are LNHDA and SQIVND (reference sequence). V lost 3 bases and J lost 4, with 10 bases in between. CDR3 nucleotide sequence: TGTGCCAGTAGTATTCGGGACGGATACAATGAGCAGTTCTTC. It specifies CASSIRDGYNEQFF.

The chain couples TRBV4-3 to TRBJ1-4; no clear D gene. This CDR3 spans 17 amino acids. Per the germline V gene, CDR1 is LGHNA and CDR2 is YSLEER. The V end was cut by 0 bases, the J end by 0 bases, with 11 bases between. The CDR3 nucleotides are TGCGCCAGCAGCCAAGATTGGAGGGTTGCAACTAATGAAAAACTGTTTTTT. Its translation is CASSQDWRVATNEKLFF.

For this clonotype: This may come from a read error, since a much larger clone is one base off. The rearrangement links TRBV7-2 to TRBJ2-7; D gene uncertain. Trimming stripped 1 base from V and 3 bases from J, with 13 bases between. The CDR3 loop spans 15 amino acids. The germline gives CDR1 SGHTA, CDR2 FQGNSA. The CDR3 nucleotides read TGTGCCAGCAGCTTAGGATGGTCAAGATACTACGAGCAGTACTTC. Residues: CASSLGWSRYYEQYF.

This clonotype was seen repeatedly, ten times or more. The rearrangement links TRBV7-6 to TRBJ2-3; D perhaps matches TRBD2 (6 bases). CDR1 SGHVS and CDR2 FNYEAQ come from the germline V gene. CDR3 length equals 15 residues. Deletions cut 4 bases from V and 0 bases from J, with 11 bases between. In DNA, the CDR3 is TGTGCCAGCAGCTCCTTAAGCGGGAGCACAGATACGCAGTATTTT. Amino acids: CASSSLSGSTDTQYF.

This clonotype occurred many times. The junction does not match germline at one end; this may be a read error. The rearrangement uses TRBV5-1 and TRBJ1-2; D perhaps matches TRBD1 (5 bases). Germline-derived CDR1 and CDR2 are SGHRS and YFSETQ. The CDR3 totals 15 residues. The CDR3 is CASSLGQGVDYGYTF. In DNA form, the CDR3 reads TGTGCCAGCAGCCTAGGGCAAGGGGTGGACTATGGCTACACCTTC.

This clonotype was detected a few times. The chain links TRBV2 to TRBJ2-5; no firm D call. The CDR3 covers 13 residues. The V gene lost 4 bases and the J gene lost 5 bases, with 11 bases spanning the gap. The germline V gene has CDR1 SNHLY and CDR2 FYNNEI. CDR3 residues: CASSGTASETQYF. DNA for the CDR3: TGTGCCAGCAGTGGAACGGCGTCCGAGACCCAGTACTTC.

This sequence joins TRBV7-2 and TRBJ2-3; D unresolved. The CDR3 is 13 residues long. The ends were cut back, 3 bases at V and 5 bases at J, with 9 bases in the middle. Germline CDR1 is SGHTA and CDR2 is FQGNSA. CDR3 in DNA: TGTGCCAGCAGCTTCACGAATGGAGATACGCAGTATTTT. Protein sequence: CASSFTNGDTQYF.

The chain is built from TRBV10-1 and TRBJ1-1; 11 bases fit TRBD1. The CDR3 is made up of 13 amino acids. The V gene end was trimmed by 6 bases and the J gene end by 12 bases; junction bases not matched to a gene: 9. The V gene's germline CDR1 is WNHNN and CDR2 SYGVQD (reference sequence). CDR3 loop: CASSRSGTGGSFF. CDR3 in DNA: TGCGCCAGCAGCAGGTCCGGGACAGGGGGTTCTTTCTTT.

This clonotype was picked up many times. At one end the junction does not follow the germline gene, possibly because of a read error. The V call is TRBV5-1, the J call TRBJ1-2; no clear D gene. Germline V lookup: CDR1 SGHRS, CDR2 YFSETQ. The CDR3 covers 15 residues. The CDR3 here is CASSLALGGGYGYTF. In DNA, the CDR3 is TGTGCCAGCAGTTTAGCGCTTGGAGGCGGGTATGGCTACACCTTC.